The 12 T cell receptor beta chains given below trace back to one sample, sequenced in a study of shared clonotypes between healthy human individuals. Generated by immunoSEQ multiplex PCR, the TCRdb table keeps only in-frame clones and is missing some. Among 2 million or so clones listed, 90% to 95% were seen once. The sample comprised naive CD4+ T cells sorted from blood. Subset here: CD45RA+ positively selected. The receptors shown here come from a man between 18 and 35 years old in good health.

The chain combines TRBV10-1 with TRBJ1-1; the D gene is possibly TRBD1 (6 bases). Germline CDR1 and CDR2: WNHNN and SYGVQD (reference sequence). Trimming took 5 bases from V and 1 from J, leaving 11 bases between them. CDR3 length equals 14 residues. CDR3 sequence: CASSPGEKNTEAFF. The CDR3 nucleotides read TGCGCCAGCAGTCCAGGGGAGAAGAACACTGAAGCTTTCTTT.

The count of this clone is one. The chain is built from TRBV27 and TRBJ2-7; D perhaps matches TRBD1 (6 bases). The germline V gene has CDR1 MNHEY and CDR2 SMNVEV (reference sequence). The V and J ends lost 6 bases and 2 bases respectively, with 17 bases between them. This CDR3 has 15 amino acids. CDR3 bases: TGTGCCAGCAGAAGTCTCGGGACAACTCCCTACGAGCAGTACTTC. It is translated as CASRSLGTTPYEQYF.

The chain employs TRBV6-6 and TRBJ1-6, with TRBD1 matching 10 bases. The CDR3 consists of 14 residues. CDR1 and CDR2 from the germline V gene are MNHNY and SVGAGI (reference sequence). V dropped 1 base and J dropped 13; count of bases not matched to a gene: 4. For the CDR3, the DNA is TGTGCCAGCAGTTACTGGACAGGGGGGTCCCCCCTCCACTTT. This translates into CASSYWTGGSPLHF.

Comments on this clone: The identical CDR3 is also encoded by other nucleotide sequences in the sample. The chain recombines TRBV4-1 with TRBJ2-7; TRBD2 matches 8 bases. CDR3 size: 15 residues. The germline V gene has CDR1 MGHRA and CDR2 YSYEKL. V dropped 2 bases and J dropped 4; count of bases not matched to a gene: 7. CDR3 amino acids: CASSQPTSGSYEQYF. As DNA, the CDR3 is TGCGCCAGCAGCCAACCTACCAGCGGGAGTTACGAGCAGTACTTC.

This chain joins TRBV2 and TRBJ2-1; no reliable D call. Germline CDR1 reads SNHLY; CDR2 reads FYNNEI. The CDR3 spans 13 residues. The V gene lost 3 bases and the J gene lost 8 bases, with 11 bases spanning the gap. In nucleotides, the CDR3 is TGTGCCAGCAGTGAGTCCCTCCCCTATGAGCAGTTCTTC. As protein: CASSESLPYEQFF.

The sample holds one count of this clone. The rearrangement joins TRBV6-6 to TRBJ2-7, with 8 bases fitting TRBD1. After removal of 6 bases from V and 6 bases from J, the junction contained 10 bases not matched to a gene. CDR1 and CDR2 from the germline V gene are MNHNY and SVGAGI (reference sequence). This CDR3 spans 14 amino acids. CDR3 nucleotides: TGTGCCAGCAGCGATGGGGACAGGCAGCGCGAGCAGTACTTC. Translating gives CASSDGDRQREQYF.

The V and J genes are TRBV5-6 and TRBJ2-6; D gene uncertain. CDR1 SGHDT and CDR2 YYEEEE come from the germline V gene. The CDR3 runs 18 residues. V was pared by 4 bases and J by 0 bases, with 17 bases between. The DNA for the CDR3 is TGTGCCAGCAGCCCCCCCCGCGGTAGATCCTCTGGGGCCAACGTCCTGACTTTC. Protein: CASSPPRGRSSGANVLTF.

The rearrangement links TRBV12-5 to TRBJ1-2; 7 bases align to TRBD1. CDR1 and CDR2 from the germline V gene are LGHNT and FRNRAP. This CDR3 has 21 amino acids. The ends lost 2 bases at V and 5 bases at J; junction bases unmatched: 26. The CDR3 coding sequence is TGTGCTAGTGGTTTGAACCTTCCCGGGAGAGGGACAGATCAACGATATTATGGCTACACCTTC. Protein sequence: CASGLNLPGRGTDQRYYGYTF.

This rearrangement joins TRBV5-8 to TRBJ1-4; maybe TRBD1 (5 bases). CDR3 size: 14 residues. Germline assignment: CDR1 SGHTS and CDR2 YDEGEE. The V gene lost 3 bases and the J gene lost 0 bases, with 6 bases spanning the gap. CDR3 DNA: TGTGCCAGCAGCTGGACACCAACTAATGAAAAACTGTTTTTT. Translated, it gives CASSWTPTNEKLFF.

A word on this clone: Other DNA sequences in this specimen translate into the identical CDR3. The chain carries TRBV5-1 and TRBJ2-2, with 8 bases fitting TRBD2. The V gene end was trimmed by 4 bases and the J gene end by 1 base; junction bases not matched to a gene: 3. Germline CDR1 is SGHRS and CDR2 is YFSETQ. The CDR3 extends over 15 amino acids. The CDR3 DNA is TGCGCCAGCAGCCTCGGGAGGGTGAACACCGGGGAGCTGTTTTTT. Translation gives CASSLGRVNTGELFF.

The chain carries TRBV5-1 and TRBJ1-4; 8 bases map to TRBD1. Trimming at V came to 4 bases and at J to 5 bases, leaving 7 bases not matched to a gene. This CDR3 has 15 residues. In germline, CDR1 is SGHRS, CDR2 YFSETQ. CDR3 coding DNA: TGCGCCAGCAGCGCGGGGACAGGCCAGAATGAAAAACTGTTTTTT. Translation: CASSAGTGQNEKLFF.

The gene calls are TRBV18 and TRBJ2-6, with D perhaps TRBD1 (5 bases). Germline assignment: CDR1 KGHSH and CDR2 LQKENI. The V and J ends lost 3 bases and 4 bases respectively, with 22 bases between them. This CDR3 has 19 residues. The CDR3 reads CASSPYNQGVHTGANVLTF. The DNA for the CDR3 is TGTGCCAGCTCACCCTATAATCAGGGTGTGCATACGGGGGCCAACGTCCTGACTTTC.